This T cell receptor (beta chain) was obtained from a study of cytomegalovirus exposure and HLA in healthy donors. To note about this clone: Its antigen remains unknown.

Study-wide results and caveats: Indistinguishable V segments, including TRBV6-2 and TRBV6-3, were excluded. Clonal expansion was found to be greater in HLA-associated TCR beta chains than in equally common others in a later analysis. Most likely, a cluster of highly shared sequence variants arose as a sequencing artifact. In a later analysis, several top co-occurrence clusters appeared linked to parvovirus B19, influenza, CMV and Epstein-Barr virus.

The PCR had 60 Vbeta and 13 Jbeta primers. Here immunoSEQ multiplex PCR was the method, and the copy in TCRdb shows in-frame clones only, minus some. The table includes fewer than 120,000 clones, 65% to 80% detected once. Germline loops: CDR1 KGHSH, CDR2 LQKENI. The CDR3 is made up of 17 amino acids. Trimming pared 1 base from V and 0 bases from J, leaving 12 bases between. Sequenced: PBMCs. The clonotype comes from a woman aged 60-75 years in good health and CMV-seropositive. The chain is built from TRBV18 and TRBJ1-4, with a weak D call TRBD1 (5 bases). The DNA for the CDR3 is TGTGCCAGCTCACCACAGACAGTCTTTGCAACTAATGAAAAACTGTTTTTT. Translating it yields CASSPQTVFATNEKLFF.